This T cell receptor beta chain was captured by sequencing in a study of shared clonotypes between healthy human individuals (dated by TCRdb to about 2020). Study-level background: Three men and two women, aged 18 to 49 years, made up the cohort. For each donor, CD4 naive and CD4 memory were each run on three plates, CD8 naive on two plates, and CD8 memory on one plate. To estimate repertoire size and how much clonotypes are shared between individuals, the study performed deep sequencing of blood TCR repertoires from five healthy adults. To increase sequencing depth and limit assay-specific biases, different laboratories used diverse techniques to prepare libraries and sequence TCR repertoires. Per donor, leukapheresis produced somewhere between about 0.85 and 9.5 billion PBMCs.

Using the deep immunoSEQ assay, multiplex PCR amplified TCR CDR3 regions from genomic DNA. For each cell subset, the extracted genomic DNA was distributed evenly across all wells of several immunoSEQ 96-well plates, and each plate served as one replicate. For sorted subsets, each replicate PCR was loaded with about 0.2 ug genomic DNA, equivalent to 30,000 or so T cell genomes. Purified libraries were quantified with a Qubit 3.0 fluorometer, sized on a Bioanalyzer 2100, and re-quantified with the KAPA Library Quantification kit. Each immunoSEQ 96-well plate was sequenced on its own single-read 150-cycle Illumina NextSeq 550 flow cell. As for the original processing: The immunoSEQ output contained only junctional sequences without quality scores, so filtering could not match that applied to full-length reads. To assign V/J genes and CDR3, sequences were annotated against IMGT germline references using PyIR, a Python wrapper for IgBLAST v1.9. Reads were filtered out if the reads had weak V/J assignments (E-value above 1e-6), no CDR3, stop codons, out-of-frame junctions, or ambiguous translated residues. V3J clonotypes were defined by identical inferred V gene, J gene, and CDR3 amino acid sequence. Percentage overlap between repertoires was calculated by dividing the number of shared unique clonotypes by the size of the smaller repertoire. Repertoire richness was assessed with RTK rarefaction, the Chao1 estimator, and Recon v2.1 estimates of unobserved clonotypes. For all TCRbeta clonotypes obtained by the gDNA method from a handful of donors, generation probabilities were computed with OLGA. Entries here come from immuneACCESS through TCRdb and include only in-frame sequences with V and J called. Some clones fail to appear in such tables; in the studies checked, an unresolved V gene covers under half of the shortfall, and the cause of the remainder is unknown. The V and J calls and clone size were taken over from that table, and D and trimming were inferred from the DNA. The sample table shows millions of clones, and over 85% are seen once. Over 0.12% of the sample belongs to the ten largest clones.

The CDR3, cysteine through phenylalanine, is 13 amino acids long. Only the CDR3 part of the read is kept: 39 bases, read in frame from the first base. As encoded in the germline V gene, CDR1 is SGHAT while CDR2 is FQNNGV. Cut back by 1 base and 4 bases, the V and J ends lie 7 bases apart. Comment on this clone: Its cognate antigen has yet to be identified. Base qualities are not provided; no much larger clone lies one nucleotide away.

Overall study results and their limits: Higher generation probabilities were observed for clonotypes shared by all four sorted-subset donors than for non-shared clonotypes. Sampling was restricted to blood, and TCR repertoires in tissues likely differ from the TCR repertoires found in blood. Estimated clonotype richness was generally larger for naive than for memory subsets. Even with the large sequencing depth, rarefaction of the sorted-subset datasets indicated that sequencing was incomplete. Approximately 5% of naive CD4, more than 3% of naive CD8, around 2.3% of memory CD4, and 0.35% to 0.4% of memory CD8 clonotypes were shared across a few donors. Based on pairwise subsampling, the degree of clonotype sharing among donors was expected to be affected by sequencing depth. The small number of donors limited the genetic and exposure-history diversity represented.

The donors were healthy, HIV-negative adults who had no recently reported acute infections or vaccinations. Every donor was a Caucasian adult living in Nashville, Tennessee, USA. CD4+ T cells were enriched by magnetic negative selection; naive cells were then positively selected on CD45RA, and the negative fraction formed the memory subset. After blood collection by leukapheresis, PBMCs were isolated using Ficoll-Histopaque density gradient centrifugation and then cryopreserved in the vapor phase of liquid nitrogen. Analytical flow cytometry was used to check the purity and quantity of every magnetically sorted T cell population. Genomic DNA was isolated from every sorted fraction and measured by UV absorbance on a Nanodrop 2000c.

This sequence uses TRBV11-2 and TRBJ2-5; confidence is insufficient to name the D gene. The receptor comes from a man between 18 and 35 years old in good health. The sequencing sample was made of naive CD4+ T cells sorted from blood. This sample's cell subset or site label indicates: CD45RA+ positively selected. Here is the DNA: TGTGCCAGCAGCTTAGGGTCGGTAGAGACCCAGTACTTC. This gives the protein CASSLGSVETQYF.